The entry below describes one T cell receptor beta chain. As yet, its antigen is unknown. The data are from a study of cytomegalovirus exposure and HLA in healthy donors. Study-wide context: There were nearly 120 million unique TCR beta sequences, drawn from 150 million to 200 million T cells, in an earlier analysis. Broader study findings: HLA alleles were associated with some 17,000 TCR beta sequences in a later analysis at 0.05 false discovery rate. Clonal expansion was found to be greater in HLA-associated TCR beta chains than in equally common others in a later analysis.

13 Jbeta primers and 60 Vbeta primers were used for the PCR. Here immunoSEQ multiplex PCR was the method, and the copy in TCRdb shows in-frame clones only, minus some. In the table there are approximately 160,000 clones, approximately 70% of which are singletons. Trimming cost V 1 base and J 3 bases; bases outside gene matches: 4. CDR3 length: 15 residues. Germline values: CDR1 SGHKS, CDR2 YYEKEE (reference sequence). The rearrangement links TRBV5-5 to TRBJ1-2; 9 nucleotides align to TRBD1. Sequenced: PBMCs. This TCR came from a man between 18 and 29 years old in good health and CMV-seropositive. The CDR3 is CASSLTGQGDYGYTF. DNA for the CDR3: TGTGCCAGCAGCTTGACGGGACAGGGAGACTATGGCTACACCTTC.